This passage covers 24 T cell receptor beta chains from one sample sequenced in a study of PD-L1 blockade in urothelial cancer. Assay used: immunoSEQ multiplex PCR; TCRdb lists only in-frame clones, some missing. The repertoire holds about 100,000 clones, with about nine tenths as singletons. The sequencing used PBMCs, collected around atezolizumab (anti-PD-L1) treatment. The receptor source for this set is a woman older than 75 with urothelial cancer.

The gene calls are TRBV11-2 and TRBJ2-1; 10 bases are a match to TRBD2. The junction had 7 bases not matched to a gene; V was cut back by 1 base and J by 7 bases. Germline V gene data show CDR1 as SGHAT and CDR2 as FQNNGV. This CDR3 is 16 amino acids long. CDR3 amino acids: CASSLGRLAGENEQFF. The CDR3 region has the DNA TGTGCCAGCAGCTTAGGTCGCCTAGCGGGAGAGAATGAGCAGTTCTTC.

The chain joins TRBV5-1 to TRBJ1-4; tentatively, D is TRBD1 (5 bases). V was cut by 4 bases and J by 0 bases, with 13 bases left in between. Germline assignment: CDR1 SGHRS and CDR2 YFSETQ. CDR3 length equals 16 residues. The CDR3 spells CASSPLRQSTNEKLFF. DNA for the CDR3: TGCGCCAGCAGCCCACTTCGACAGTCAACTAATGAAAAACTGTTTTTT.

This chain joins TRBV30 and TRBJ2-7; D is ambiguous. The germline V and J ends were trimmed by 0 bases and 5 bases, with 11 bases remaining between them. The germline V gene has CDR1 GTSNPN and CDR2 SVGIG (reference sequence). This CDR3 spans 13 amino acids. CDR3 sequence: CAWSVNSLNEQYF. Written as DNA, the CDR3 is TGTGCCTGGAGTGTTAACTCTCTGAACGAGCAGTACTTC.

V gene TRBV14 combines with J gene TRBJ2-7; 7 bases are shared with TRBD1. The CDR3 is 15 residues long. The V gene's germline CDR1 is SGHDN and CDR2 FVKESK. V shed 0 bases and J 6 bases; nucleotides not matched to a gene: 8. The CDR3 is CASSQDLIPGGEQYF. CDR3 coding DNA: TGTGCCAGCAGCCAAGATCTCATTCCAGGGGGCGAGCAGTACTTC.

The V and J genes are TRBV5-1 and TRBJ1-4; D ambiguous. This CDR3 contains 14 residues. The V end was cut by 4 bases, the J end by 5 bases, with 12 bases between. Germline loops: CDR1 SGHRS, CDR2 YFSETQ. For the CDR3, the DNA is TGCGCCAGCAGCGGGAGGACGGTGAATGAAAAACTGTTTTTT. Amino acid sequence: CASSGRTVNEKLFF.

The rearrangement links TRBV7-9 to TRBJ2-3; 7 nucleotides agree with TRBD1. V shed 5 bases, J shed 5 bases, and the junction held 13 bases outside the gene matches. In germline, CDR1 is SEHNR, CDR2 FQNEAQ (reference sequence). The CDR3 is 16 amino acids. CDR3 sequence (DNA): TGTGCCAGCAGCCAGATCGAGCAGGGGGTAGGAGATACGCAGTATTTT. Amino acids: CASSQIEQGVGDTQYF. Drawing the rest from reference TRBV7-9 and TRBJ2-3, the complete variable domain is DTGVSQNPRHKITKRGQNVTFRCDPISEHNRLYWYRQTLGQGPEFLTYFQNEAQLEKSRLLSDRFSAERPKGSFSTLEIQRTEQGDSAMYLCASSQIEQGVGDTQYFGPGTRLTVL.

The chain couples TRBV9 to TRBJ1-3; D is unresolved. The length of the CDR3 is 15 residues. Trimming shortened V by 3 bases and J by 0 bases, and 10 bases separated the two germline ends. Germline lookup yields CDR1 SGDLS and CDR2 YYNGEE. As DNA, the CDR3 is TGTGCCAGCAGCGCTACGCCCGACTCTGGAAACACCATATATTTT. Protein: CASSATPDSGNTIYF.

The chain employs TRBV5-6 and TRBJ2-2, with 7 bases fitting TRBD1. With 7 bases clipped from V and 0 bases from J, the junction kept 6 bases outside the gene matches. The CDR3 totals 15 residues. Germline V gene data show CDR1 as SGHDT and CDR2 as YYEEEE. The CDR3 region is CASWGTASNTGELFF. The DNA of the CDR3 is TGTGCCAGCTGGGGGACAGCCTCGAACACCGGGGAGCTGTTTTTT.

The chain employs TRBV19 and TRBJ1-2; perhaps TRBD1 as D (6 bases). The V end lost 6 bases, the J end lost 7 bases, and 15 bases lay between the germline ends. CDR3 length equals 13 residues. Germline V gene sequence: CDR1 LNHDA, CDR2 SQIVND (reference sequence). For the CDR3, the DNA is TGTGCCAGTAGCCTGGGGGGGGCCGTTGGCTACACCTTC. Residues: CASSLGGAVGYTF.

The CDR3 DNA sequence: TGTGCCAGCAGCGGGGAATCCATCTACGAGCAGTACTTC. Translated: CASSGESIYEQYF. The chain is built from TRBV28 and TRBJ2-7; tentatively, D is TRBD2 (5 bases). Trimming shortened V by 6 bases and J by 3 bases, and 12 bases separated the two germline ends. Germline CDR1 and CDR2: MDHEN and SYDVKM. This CDR3 contains 13 residues.

The chain carries TRBV27 and TRBJ2-7, with TRBD2 matching 8 bases. The CDR3 sequence is 16 residues long. Unmatched junction bases numbered 13, after V lost 5 bases and J lost 4 bases. Germline V CDR1 and CDR2: MNHEY, SMNVEV (reference sequence). The CDR3 DNA sequence: TGTGCCAGCAGTCTCACCCCGGGAGGGCCTGGTTACGAGCAGTACTTC. Residues: CASSLTPGGPGYEQYF.

V and J are TRBV7-8 and TRBJ1-5, with D tentatively TRBD1 (5 bases). The CDR3 sequence is 21 residues long. V was pared by 1 base and J by 1 base, with 26 bases between. Germline V gene lookup returns CDR1 SGHVS and CDR2 FQNEAQ. CDR3 DNA: TGTGCCAGCAGCTTAGGGAGCCCCAGGGTTTCCGCATATAGCAGCAATCAGCCCCAGCATTTT. This codes for CASSLGSPRVSAYSSNQPQHF. Full variable domain (missing parts from reference TRBV7-8 and TRBJ1-5): GAGVSQSPRYKVAKRGQDVALRCDPISGHVSLFWYQQALGQGPEFLTYFQNEAQLDKSGLPSDRFFAERPEGSVSTLKIQRTQQEDSAVYLCASSLGSPRVSAYSSNQPQHFGDGTRLSIL.

The chain couples TRBV6-1 to TRBJ2-7; D is uncertain. CDR3 length: 14 amino acids. The germline V gene has CDR1 MNHNS and CDR2 SASEGT. Trimming left V 0 bases short and J 2 bases short, with 8 bases between. The CDR3 DNA sequence: TGTGCCAGCAGTGAAGCGTTGCAGGCCTACGAGCAGTACTTC. This codes for CASSEALQAYEQYF.

The V call is TRBV28, the J call TRBJ1-3; D uncertain. This CDR3 has 15 amino acids. The germline V and J ends were trimmed by 3 bases and 0 bases, with 9 bases remaining between them. CDR1 and CDR2 from the germline V gene are MDHEN and SYDVKM. In nucleotides, the CDR3 is TGTGCCAGCAGTTTCGCCCGGGGCTCTGGAAACACCATATATTTT. Translating gives CASSFARGSGNTIYF.

The chain has TRBV18 and TRBJ1-2; TRBD1 matches at 7 bases. Unmatched junction bases numbered 9, after V lost 5 bases and J lost 0 bases. The CDR3 is 16 residues long. The germline V gene encodes CDR1 KGHSH and CDR2 LQKENI. The CDR3 bases are TGTGCCAGCTCATCTAACTCGGACAGGTCTAACTATGGCTACACCTTC. Protein product: CASSSNSDRSNYGYTF.

This clone was observed a handful of times. The J gene is TRBJ1-2, the V gene TRBV5-1; weak D call: TRBD1 (5 bases). CDR3 length: 14 residues. Germline lookup yields CDR1 SGHRS and CDR2 YFSETQ. V dropped 3 bases and J dropped 4 bases, with 13 bases sitting between them. The CDR3 region has the DNA TGCGCCAGCAGCTCGGGACTCCCAGGCTATGGCTACACCTTC. This encodes CASSSGLPGYGYTF.

J is TRBJ2-1 and V is TRBV6-5; D call uncertain. The CDR3 runs 13 residues. CDR1 is MNHEY and CDR2 is SVGAGI in the germline V gene. Deletions cut 4 bases from V and 9 bases from J, with 13 bases between. The CDR3: CASSFRLAPEQFF. The CDR3 DNA follows: TGTGCCAGCAGTTTCCGACTCGCCCCTGAGCAGTTCTTC.

The gene calls are TRBV23-1 and TRBJ1-2; D gene uncertain. TRBV23-1 is treated as an ORF (open reading frame) with a function not yet certain. The V and J ends lost 2 bases and 6 bases respectively, with 13 bases between them. The CDR3 runs to 14 residues. The CDR3 reads CASSQRQKMDGYTF. The CDR3 region has the DNA TGCGCCAGCAGTCAACGCCAGAAGATGGATGGCTACACCTTC.

The rearrangement links TRBV27 to TRBJ1-5, with 9 bases that match TRBD1. Germline V gene lookup returns CDR1 MNHEY and CDR2 SMNVEV (reference sequence). V shed 7 bases and J 3 bases; nucleotides not matched to a gene: 4. The CDR3 runs to 14 residues. This chain's CDR3 is CASKDRGNNQPQHF. In DNA form, the CDR3 reads TGTGCCAGCAAAGACAGGGGGAACAATCAGCCCCAGCATTTT.

This clone has a single count. J is TRBJ2-1 and V is TRBV10-1; 7 bases agree with TRBD2. With 3 bases clipped from V and 8 bases from J, the junction kept 7 bases outside the gene matches. The V gene's germline CDR1 is WNHNN and CDR2 SYGVQD (reference sequence). The CDR3 sequence is 14 residues long. Written as DNA, the CDR3 is TGCGCCAGCAGTGACGGGGGGTCCGTCGATGAGCAGTTCTTC. This codes for CASSDGGSVDEQFF.

V gene TRBV6-5 combines with J gene TRBJ1-5, with D possibly matching TRBD1 (6 bases). The CDR3 totals 14 residues. Trimming left V 0 bases short and J 7 bases short, with 10 bases between. Germline V lookup: CDR1 MNHEY, CDR2 SVGAGI. CDR3 residues: CASSYSRTEQPQHF. CDR3 DNA sequence: TGTGCCAGCAGTTACTCCAGGACAGAGCAGCCCCAGCATTTT.

This CDR3 reads CASSIGDRTGETQYF. Written as DNA, the CDR3 is TGTGCCAGTAGTATAGGGGACAGGACCGGAGAGACCCAGTACTTC. The J gene is TRBJ2-5, the V gene TRBV19; 8 bases agree with TRBD1. CDR3 length equals 15 residues. The V gene's germline CDR1 is LNHDA and CDR2 SQIVND (reference sequence). V lost 1 base and J lost 4; bases outside the gene matches: 5.

The chain employs TRBV11-2 and TRBJ2-7; possibly TRBD1 for D (7 bases). Deletions cut 5 bases from V and 3 bases from J, with 11 bases between. The CDR3 is 13 residues long. CDR1 and CDR2 from the germline V gene are SGHAT and FQNNGV. This chain's CDR3 is CASSRGTDYEQYF. The CDR3 nucleotides read TGTGCCAGCAGCCGCGGGACAGACTACGAGCAGTACTTC.

The CDR3 coding sequence is TGTGCCAGCAGTCCACTCCCGACAGGGGGCAATGAGCAGTTCTTC. It encodes CASSPLPTGGNEQFF. The V and J genes are TRBV28 and TRBJ2-1; TRBD1 agrees at 9 bases. The CDR3 totals 15 residues. Per the germline V gene, CDR1 is MDHEN and CDR2 is SYDVKM. V dropped 5 bases and J dropped 6; count of bases not matched to a gene: 8.